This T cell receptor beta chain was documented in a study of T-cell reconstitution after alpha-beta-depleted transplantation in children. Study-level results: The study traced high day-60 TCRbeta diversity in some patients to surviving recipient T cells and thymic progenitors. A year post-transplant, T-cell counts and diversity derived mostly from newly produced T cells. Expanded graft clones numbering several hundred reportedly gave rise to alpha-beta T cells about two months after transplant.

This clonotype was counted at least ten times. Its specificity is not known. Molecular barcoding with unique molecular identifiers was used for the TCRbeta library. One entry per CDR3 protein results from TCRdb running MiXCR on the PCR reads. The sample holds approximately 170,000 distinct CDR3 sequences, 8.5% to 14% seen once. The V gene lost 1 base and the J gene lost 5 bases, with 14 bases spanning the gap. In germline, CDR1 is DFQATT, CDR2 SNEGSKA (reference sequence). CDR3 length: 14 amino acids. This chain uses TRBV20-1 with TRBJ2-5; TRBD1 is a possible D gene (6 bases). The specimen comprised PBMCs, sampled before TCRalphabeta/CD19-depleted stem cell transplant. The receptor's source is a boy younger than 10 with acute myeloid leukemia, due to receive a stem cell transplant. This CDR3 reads CSARVPLRGETQYF. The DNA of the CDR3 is TGCAGTGCTAGAGTGCCCCTGAGGGGGGAGACCCAGTACTTC.